The sequence of this T cell receptor beta chain was determined in a study of T-cell reconstitution after alpha-beta-depleted transplantation in children (dated by TCRdb to 2016 to 2017). For context, the study as a whole: Using TCR repertoire profiling, the study quantitatively followed how T-cell immune reconstitution unfolded in children after TCRalphabeta/CD19-depleted allogeneic hematopoietic cell transplantation. Study-wide conclusions, independent of this receptor: The high TCRbeta diversity at day 60 in some patients was ascribed to recipient T cells and intrathymic progenitors that had survived conditioning. Over the following months the frequencies of hyperexpanded clones went down, and after one year T-cell counts and TCRbeta diversity were mostly credited to newly produced T cells. The apparently early alphabetaT-cell count recovery about two months after transplant was reportedly dependent on only several hundred rapidly expanded clones derived from non-depleted graft cells.

This specimen's treatment or condition label, per the study, means: allogeneic hematopoietic cell transplantation with graft depleted of TCRalphabeta T cells and CD19 B cells. The transplant recipients were children given TCRalphabeta/CD19-depleted allogeneic hematopoietic cell grafts. On this clonotype: Its recognized antigen is unknown. Base quality data are lacking; no much larger clone is found one base away.

The library was prepared using PCR. TCRdb shows the sequencer as Illumina HiSeq 2500. Molecular barcoding was employed in the preparation of TCR libraries, with unique molecular identifiers being used to normalize TCRbeta repertoire quantification. TCRdb trimmed public reads at Q25 via fastp, called clones via MiXCR and kept in-frame beta chains. Each CDR3 protein gets just one entry, which takes the most common genes and DNA from the rows behind it. This sample has 250,000 to 350,000 distinct CDR3 sequences in its table, and over 20% of those were observed once. The top ten clones comprise approximately 11% of the sample. Based on the germline V gene, the CDR1 and CDR2 sequences are SGHRS and YFSETQ. Reading from cysteine to phenylalanine, the CDR3 counts 16 amino acids. Left in the record is the CDR3 DNA by itself, 48 bases read in frame from the first base. Trimming removed 0 bases from V and 0 bases from J, leaving 10 bases between the germline ends.

The receptor's source is a male patient between 5 and 17 years old who had a stem cell transplant for acute lymphoblastic leukemia, so the T cells may come from the graft donor. The sequence joins TRBV5-1 to TRBJ2-1; possibly the D gene is TRBD2, per 5 matching bases. This specimen was PBMCs, mostly from graft donor cells, taken 180 days after TCRalphabeta/CD19-depleted stem cell transplant. The CDR3 loop reads CASSLESAGSYNEQFF. The nucleotide sequence reads as follows: TGCGCCAGCAGCTTGGAGTCTGCGGGCTCCTACAATGAGCAGTTCTTC.